The T cell receptor (beta chain) described here comes from a study of shared clonotypes between healthy human individuals (dated by TCRdb to about 2020). Regarding the study in general: A couple of women and a few men aged 18 to 49 years were included in the cohort. For each donor, CD4 naive and CD4 memory were each given three plates, CD8 naive was given two plates, and CD8 memory was given one plate. To estimate repertoire size and how much clonotype sharing occurs between individuals, the study deeply sequenced the blood TCR repertoires of roughly 5 healthy adults. Different laboratories and diverse techniques were used to prepare libraries and sequence TCR repertoires, to increase sequencing depth and limit assay-specific biases. Each donor's leukapheresis produced roughly between roughly 0.85 and 9.5 billion PBMCs.

Using the deep immunoSEQ assay, multiplex PCR amplified TCR CDR3 regions from genomic DNA. Genomic DNA extracted from each cell subset was distributed evenly over all wells of several immunoSEQ 96-well plates, and each plate served as one replicate. For sorted subsets, approximately 200 ng of genomic DNA, equivalent to 25,000 to 35,000 T cell genomes, went into each replicate PCR. The purified libraries were quantified using a Qubit 3.0 fluorometer, sized with a Bioanalyzer 2100, and then quantified again using the KAPA Library Quantification kit. A separate single-read 150-cycle Illumina NextSeq 550 flow cell was used to sequence each immunoSEQ 96-well plate. Concerning the study's data processing: Because the immunoSEQ output included only junctional sequences and no quality scores, the filtering could not be the same as the filtering used for full-length reads. To assign V/J genes and CDR3, sequences were annotated using PyIR, a Python wrapper for IgBLAST v1.9, with IMGT germline references. Any read was removed if the V/J assignment was weak (E-value above 1e-6), the CDR3 was missing, or the read contained stop codons, out-of-frame junctions, or ambiguous translated residues. V3J clonotypes were defined as sequences sharing an identical inferred V gene, J gene, and CDR3 amino acid sequence. The percentage overlap between two repertoires was calculated by dividing the number of shared unique clonotypes by the size of the smaller repertoire. Repertoire richness was assessed with RTK rarefaction, the Chao1 estimator, and Recon v2.1 estimates of unobserved clonotypes. Generation probabilities were computed with OLGA for all TCRbeta clonotypes obtained by the gDNA method from a few donors. TCRdb provides this immuneACCESS table in a form limited to in-frame rearrangements. Some clones are lacking; in checked studies, under half of them reflect an unresolved V gene, and why the rest are absent is not known. For V, J and clone size, that table is used; D and trimming come from the DNA. The sample data list more than 850,000 clones, and around three quarters of these were observed just once. Of the sample, 0.5% to 0.6% is held by the ten largest clones.

Healthy HIV-negative adults with no recently reported acute infections or vaccinations were included as donors. Every donor was a Caucasian adult residing in Nashville, Tennessee, USA. CD4+ T cells were enriched by magnetic negative selection, after which naive cells were positively selected on CD45RA and the negative fraction was taken as the memory subset. Blood was collected by leukapheresis, and PBMCs were isolated by Ficoll-Histopaque density gradient centrifugation and then cryopreserved in liquid nitrogen vapor phase. Purity and quantity of every magnetically sorted T cell population were checked by analytical flow cytometry. Genomic DNA was isolated from each sorted fraction and quantified by UV absorbance on a Nanodrop 2000c. Compared with germline, V lacks 2 bases and J lacks 4 bases; bases without a gene match: 5. Reading the germline V gene gives CDR1 KGHSH and CDR2 LQKENI. There are 14 amino acids in the CDR3, from cysteine to phenylalanine inclusive. Solely the CDR3 DNA is kept, with 42 bases framed from the first base.

Overall results and qualifications from the work: Even with the large sequencing depth, rarefaction of the sorted-subset datasets indicated that sequencing was incomplete. Across four donors, 4.5% to 6.5% of naive CD4, 3.5% of naive CD8, under 2.5% of memory CD4, and about 0.44% of memory CD8 clonotypes were shared. Estimated clonotype richness was generally larger for naive than for memory subsets. Only blood was sampled, and tissue TCR repertoires likely differ from those in blood. Pairwise subsampling indicated that sequencing depth was expected to affect the degree of clonotype sharing among donors. The small number of donors limited the genetic and exposure-history diversity represented. Compared with non-shared clonotypes, the clonotypes found in all four sorted-subset donors had higher generation probabilities.

A word on this clone: Its antigen specificity is not known. Base quality data are lacking; no much larger clone is found one base away. Distinct nucleotide sequences in the sample also encode this CDR3.

Input material: memory CD4+ T cells from PBMCs. The cell subset or site label corresponds to: CD45RA-negative fraction. This receptor was obtained from a man younger than 30 in good health. Some clones in this sample may be carry-over from other donors' samples. The V and J segments used are TRBV18 and TRBJ2-7; 7 middle bases align to TRBD2. DNA sequence: TGTGCCAGCTCACCAAGGGAGGGGTCTTACGAGCAGTACTTC. It specifies CASSPREGSYEQYF.